Only one count was recorded for the clone carrying this T cell receptor beta chain. The authors' processing: Using reference gene primer amplification, nucleated cell counts were estimated. Some clones are missing from TCRdb's copy, which holds only in-frame ones; the method was immunoSEQ multiplex PCR. The V and J calls and the clone size are those of that table, but D and trimming were determined from the DNA. The sample has under 200,000 clones, more than 70% seen once. The junction had 10 bases not matched to a gene; V was cut back by 7 bases and J by 0 bases. Germline CDR1 reads SGHAT; CDR2 reads FQDESV (reference sequence). The CDR3 spans 16 residues. The data are from a study of blood T cell repertoires in COVID-19. Overall study: Spain, Italy and the United States supplied samples that represented acute and convalescent COVID-19. Nucleic acid was either cDNA or gDNA, and it came from T cells, B-cell-depleted T cells, or PBMCs.

Sequencing used peripheral blood. This TCR was recovered from a man between 18 and 29 years old with active or convalescent COVID-19. The genes are TRBV11-1 and TRBJ2-3; 7 bases map to TRBD2. The CDR3: CASTQGRERSTDTQYF. CDR3 in DNA: TGTGCCAGCACCCAAGGGCGGGAGAGGAGCACAGATACGCAGTATTTT.